The present entry profiles one T cell receptor (beta chain) with its context. Original processing methods: Estimation of nucleated cell counts was performed using reference gene primer amplification. Sequenced by immunoSEQ multiplex PCR; TCRdb stores in-frame clones only, minus some. V and J calls and clone size come straight from that table; D and trimming were deduced from the DNA. Among around 59,000 clones listed, less than 80% were seen once. This sample is part of a study of blood T cell repertoires in COVID-19. Study-level background: Material from acute and convalescent COVID-19 was sourced from the United States, Italy and Spain. T cells, B-cell-depleted T cells, or PBMCs provided the cDNA or gDNA that served as material.

With V trimmed by 5 bases and J by 5 bases, 9 bases remained unmatched. From germline, CDR1 is SGHRS and CDR2 YFSETQ. This CDR3 spans 15 amino acids. The rearrangement links TRBV5-1 to TRBJ2-7, with TRBD2 matching 11 bases. Sequences were obtained from peripheral blood. The TCR was taken from a human donor in a cohort sampled during active COVID-19. The CDR3 sequence is CASRVAGGTIHEQYF. The CDR3 DNA sequence: TGCGCCAGCAGGGTAGCGGGAGGGACGATACACGAGCAGTACTTC.